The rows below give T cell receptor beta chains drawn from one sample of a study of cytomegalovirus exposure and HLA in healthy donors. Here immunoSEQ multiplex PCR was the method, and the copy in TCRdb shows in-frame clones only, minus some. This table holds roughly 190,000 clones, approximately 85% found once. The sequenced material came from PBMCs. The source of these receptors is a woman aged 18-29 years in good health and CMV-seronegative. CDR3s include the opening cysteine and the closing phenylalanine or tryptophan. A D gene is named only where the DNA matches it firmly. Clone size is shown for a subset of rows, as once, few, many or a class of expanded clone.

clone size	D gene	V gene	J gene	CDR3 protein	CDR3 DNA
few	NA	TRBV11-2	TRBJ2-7	CASSLDSSHSPYEQYF	TGTGCCAGCAGCTTAGATTCCTCTCACAGCCCCTACGAGCAGTACTTC
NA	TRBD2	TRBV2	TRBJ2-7	CASSVSSGRLIYEQYF	TGTGCCAGCAGTGTGTCTAGCGGGAGGTTGATCTACGAGCAGTACTTC
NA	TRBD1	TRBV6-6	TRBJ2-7	CASSYPGQGTYEQYF	TGTGCCAGCAGTTACCCGGGACAGGGGACCTACGAGCAGTACTTC
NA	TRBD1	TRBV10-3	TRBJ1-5	CAGGGTEHQPQHF	TGTGCCGGTGGAGGGACAGAGCATCAGCCCCAGCATTTT
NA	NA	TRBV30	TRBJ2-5	CAWSITPQETQYF	TGTGCCTGGAGTATCACTCCTCAAGAGACCCAGTACTTC
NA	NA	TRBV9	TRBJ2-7	CASVVRGNYEQYF	TGTGCCAGCGTCGTGCGGGGTAACTACGAGCAGTACTTC
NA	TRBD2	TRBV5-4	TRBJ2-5	CASRAAGGSKTQYF	TGTGCCAGCAGGGCAGCGGGGGGAAGCAAGACCCAGTACTTC
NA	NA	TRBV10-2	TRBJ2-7	CASSESGGAQYF	TGCGCCAGCAGTGAGTCAGGGGGAGCGCAGTACTTC
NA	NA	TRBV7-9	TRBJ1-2	CASSPNPQYGYTF	TGTGCCAGCAGCCCCAATCCTCAGTATGGCTACACCTTC
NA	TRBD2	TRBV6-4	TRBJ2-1	CASSDLRGSEQFF	TGTGCCAGCAGTGACCTGCGCGGGAGTGAGCAGTTCTTC
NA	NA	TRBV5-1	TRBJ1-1	CASAVPGGTEAFF	TGCGCCTCAGCAGTACCGGGGGGCACTGAAGCTTTCTTT
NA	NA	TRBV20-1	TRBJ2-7	CSASRGYEQYF	TGCAGTGCTAGCCGGGGGTACGAGCAGTACTTC
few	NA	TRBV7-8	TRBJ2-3	CASSFSPLDTQYF	TGTGCCAGCAGCTTTAGCCCTCTAGATACGCAGTATTTT
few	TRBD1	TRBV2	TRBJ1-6	CASQRGGTGISPLHF	TGTGCCAGCCAACGTGGTGGGACAGGGATTTCACCCCTCCACTTT